A selection of T cell receptor beta chains follows, all from one sample in a study of T cell changes during pregnancy in multiple sclerosis. Profiling relied on immunoSEQ multiplex PCR, and the TCRdb table lists in-frame clones only, not all of them. The sample records about 100,000 clones, roughly 90% being singletons. The sample consisted of peripheral blood, taken after pregnancy. These receptor sequences come from a female donor with multiple sclerosis, enrolled in a pregnancy study. CDR3s leave out the opening cysteine and the closing phenylalanine or tryptophan.

CDR3aa	v_gene	j_gene
ASSQQGQLPTDTQY	TRBV11-2	TRBJ2-3
ATSRDRDRGRLAKNIQY	TRBV15	TRBJ2-4
ASSLRLAPNTGELF	TRBV5-4	TRBJ2-2
ASSYTTSGVLYEQY	TRBV19	TRBJ2-7
ASSLVQSYGYT	TRBV7-2	TRBJ1-2
ASSLTWGRRTNEKLF	TRBV7-8	TRBJ1-4
ASSDPIRGQGARGYGYT	TRBV2	TRBJ1-2
AINLQASYEQY	TRBV10-3	TRBJ2-7
ASSPTTRGTGLSDTQY	TRBV19	TRBJ2-3
ASSLSAGGGLHEQF	TRBV27	TRBJ2-1
ASSQQGNTEAF	TRBV18	TRBJ1-1
ASSPPGPDEQF	TRBV25-1	TRBJ2-1
ASSQVIAGGLENEQF	TRBV4-3	TRBJ2-1
ASSFGQINEKLF	TRBV28	TRBJ1-4
ASSYSGDHTEAF	TRBV6-5	TRBJ1-1
ASSASFPGGGNYGYT	TRBV7-9	TRBJ1-2
ASSLGALFLSETQY	TRBV5-4	TRBJ2-5
ASSPGQYNSPLH	TRBV7-6	TRBJ1-6
ASSNRDKETQY	TRBV6-5	TRBJ2-5
ASSRQISGYT	TRBV13	TRBJ1-2
ASRWTGGLQPQH	TRBV2	TRBJ1-5
AWRSQDNSPLH	TRBV30	TRBJ1-6
ASINRGNTEAF	TRBV2	TRBJ1-1
ASSPWSGGTSYEQY	TRBV7-9	TRBJ2-7
ASSLVRVGVGGANVLT	TRBV5-5	TRBJ2-6